Following are 26 T cell receptor beta chains from one sample sequenced in a study of T-cell memory formation after mild COVID-19. In TCRdb, the 5' RACE reads were re-called with MiXCR into one record per CDR3 protein. The sample holds tens of thousands of distinct CDR3 sequences; about 13% are singletons and the top ten take 27%. The sequenced material came from PBMCs or a T cell subset sorted from them (not recorded which). The receptor set was obtained from an adult woman who had mild COVID-19 (a few samples of this study predate the infection). Cell type and time point are not known.

This CDR3 reads CSATGGAGSSETQYF. The DNA for the CDR3 is TGCAGTGCTACAGGGGGGGCGGGGTCATCGGAGACCCAGTACTTC. The V and J genes are TRBV20-1 and TRBJ2-5; D is possibly TRBD1 or TRBD2 (7 bases each). Trimming removed 4 bases from V and 5 bases from J, with 20 bases in between. The CDR3 has 15 residues. Germline V gene data show CDR1 as DFQATT and CDR2 as SNEGSKA (reference sequence).

The V call is TRBV6-2 or TRBV6-3, the J call TRBJ2-1; a possible D gene is TRBD1 (5 bases). The germline CDR1 and CDR2 sequences are MNHEY and SVGEGT. This CDR3 is 17 amino acids long. Trimming cost V 2 bases and J 8 bases, with 22 bases left between them. The CDR3, as DNA: TGTGCCAGCAGTTACACCGGCAGGGTTGAACTGTATGATGAGCAGTTCTTC. This sequence encodes CASSYTGRVELYDEQFF.

The V call is TRBV5-5, the J call TRBJ2-7, with a tentative D call TRBD1 (5 bases). This CDR3 spans 16 amino acids. Trimming cost V 0 bases and J 0 bases, with 13 bases left between them. Germline-derived CDR1 and CDR2 are SGHKS and YYEKEE (reference sequence). CDR3 in amino acids: CASSLAAGRSSYEQYF. As DNA, the CDR3 is TGTGCCAGCAGCTTGGCCGCAGGGCGAAGCTCCTACGAGCAGTACTTC.

The CDR3 DNA sequence: TGTGCCAGCAGTTACTCGGCGCGGGAGGACCCTTACAATGAGCAGTTCTTC. Protein: CASSYSAREDPYNEQFF. The chain has TRBV6-5 and TRBJ2-1, with TRBD2 matching 8 bases. Trimming cost V 0 bases and J 4 bases; bases outside gene matches: 8. The CDR3 has 17 residues. CDR1 is MNHEY, CDR2 SVGAGI, per germline.

This clonotype came up many times. V and J are TRBV7-9 and TRBJ2-7, with TRBD2 matching over 8 bases. The germline V gene encodes CDR1 SEHNR and CDR2 FQNEAQ (reference sequence). The CDR3 extends over 15 amino acids. After removal of 8 bases from V and 1 base from J, the junction contained 10 bases not matched to a gene. The CDR3 protein is CASSEPLAASYEQYF. The CDR3 DNA sequence: TGTGCCAGCTCCGAGCCACTAGCGGCGTCCTACGAGCAGTACTTC.

The table lists this clonotype with a few counts. The J gene is TRBJ2-4, the V gene TRBV12-3 or TRBV12-4, with D perhaps matching TRBD1 (6 bases). The V gene lost 5 bases and the J gene lost 7 bases, with 21 bases spanning the gap. The CDR3 spans 16 residues. CDR3 loop: CASSPKHDTDSNIQYF. CDR3 coding DNA: TGTGCCAGCAGTCCAAAACACGATACGGACAGTAACATTCAGTACTTC.

V gene TRBV4-2 combines with J gene TRBJ2-1; no clear D gene. This CDR3 region has 17 residues. The germline gives CDR1 LGHNA, CDR2 YNFKEQ. V lost 0 bases and J lost 4, with 16 bases in between. The CDR3 is CASSQDWGSVNYNEQFF. CDR3 nucleotide sequence: TGTGCCAGCAGCCAAGACTGGGGTTCCGTCAATTACAATGAGCAGTTCTTC.

The V gene is TRBV29-1, the J gene TRBJ2-5; D gene unclear. Between the trimmed V and J ends, which lost 0 bases and 3 bases, there was a span of 5 bases. CDR1 and CDR2 (germline): SQVTM, ANQGSEA. This CDR3 is 12 amino acids long. CDR3 coding DNA: TGCAGCGTTGAAGATTGGGAAGAGACCCAGTACTTC. This sequence encodes CSVEDWEETQYF.

This chain joins TRBV6-5 and TRBJ1-1; tentative D call: TRBD1 (5 bases). This CDR3 spans 13 amino acids. The germline gives CDR1 MNHEY, CDR2 SVGAGI. Trimming left V 5 bases short and J 3 bases short, with 10 bases between. DNA for the CDR3: TGTGCCAGCAGTCCAGGGCCTCACACTGAAGCTTTCTTT. Amino acid sequence: CASSPGPHTEAFF.

This clonotype showed up just a few times. J is TRBJ1-5 and V is TRBV4-2; tentative D call: TRBD1 (5 bases). From germline, CDR1 is LGHNA and CDR2 YNFKEQ. With 3 bases removed from V and 1 base from J, the gap between germline ends came to 10 bases. CDR3 length: 15 amino acids. CDR3 loop: CASSQSGESNQPQHF. The CDR3 DNA follows: TGTGCCAGCAGCCAGTCGGGGGAGAGCAATCAGCCCCAGCATTTT.

This clonotype was counted between two and nine times. The gene calls are TRBV6-5 and TRBJ1-1, with TRBD1 as a possible D gene (6 bases). V was clipped by 2 bases and J by 1 base, with 8 bases between them. Per the germline V gene, CDR1 is MNHEY and CDR2 is SVGAGI. The CDR3 sequence is 14 residues long. The CDR3 here is CASSYRGANTEAFF. The CDR3, as DNA: TGTGCCAGCAGTTACCGGGGGGCGAACACTGAAGCTTTCTTT.

This rearrangement joins TRBV6-5 to TRBJ2-3; 7 bases match TRBD1. The trim removed 2 bases at V and 0 bases at J, leaving 8 bases unmatched. CDR1 and CDR2 from the germline V gene are MNHEY and SVGAGI. The CDR3 contains 17 residues. CDR3 amino acids: CASSYGPGTASTDTQYF. The CDR3 DNA follows: TGTGCCAGCAGTTACGGTCCCGGGACAGCTAGCACAGATACGCAGTATTTT.

This clonotype was seen a handful of times. V usage is TRBV27 and J usage is TRBJ2-7, with D tentatively TRBD1 (6 bases). The CDR3 is made up of 12 amino acids. CDR1 MNHEY and CDR2 SMNVEV come from the germline V gene (reference sequence). V gave up 8 bases and J gave up 3 bases, with 11 bases separating them. The CDR3 sequence is CASGTHDYEQYF. The CDR3 DNA sequence: TGTGCCAGCGGGACACACGACTACGAGCAGTACTTC.

Concerning this clonotype itself: Germline and junction disagree at one end, which may indicate a read error. J is TRBJ1-5 and V is TRBV7-1, with no clear D. TRBV7-1 falls under the ORF class, with uncertain function. The length of the CDR3 is 13 residues. This chain's CDR3 is CASREHSKQPQHF. CDR3 coding DNA: TGTGCCAGCAGGGAGCATAGCAAACAGCCCCAGCATTTT.

This chain uses TRBV5-1 with TRBJ2-5, with D hard to call. The CDR3 is 14 amino acids. CDR1 and CDR2 from the germline V gene are SGHRS and YFSETQ. The V end was cut by 9 bases, the J end by 2 bases, with 17 bases between. CDR3 in amino acids: CATNSGSGQETQYF. In DNA, the CDR3 is TGCGCCACCAACTCCGGGTCAGGTCAAGAGACCCAGTACTTC.

The V and J genes are TRBV7-9 and TRBJ1-2, with D possibly matching TRBD1 (5 bases). CDR1 is SEHNR, CDR2 FQNEAQ, per germline (reference sequence). The V and J ends lost 1 base and 5 bases respectively, with 14 bases between them. The CDR3 length is 15 residues. Here the CDR3 reads CASSLDGGLGYGYTF. The DNA of the CDR3 is TGTGCCAGCAGCTTAGACGGGGGATTGGGTTATGGCTACACCTTC.

The chain recombines TRBV24-1 with TRBJ2-7; unclear D gene. Deletions cut 2 bases from V and 5 bases from J, with 12 bases between. Germline V gene sequence: CDR1 KGHDR, CDR2 SFDVKD. This CDR3 region has 14 residues. The DNA of the CDR3 is TGTGCCACCAGTGATTCAACATCCACGCACGAGCAGTACTTC. It codes for CATSDSTSTHEQYF.

The chain is built from TRBV5-1 and TRBJ2-1; 8 bases map to TRBD1. The CDR3 is 16 residues long. V was pared by 1 base and J by 4 bases, with 7 bases of the junction left unmatched. CDR1 SGHRS and CDR2 YFSETQ come from the germline V gene. As DNA, the CDR3 is TGCGCCAGCAGCTTGCCTCCGGGACAGGAGTACAATGAGCAGTTCTTC. Its protein is CASSLPPGQEYNEQFF.

This clonotype was seen more than once but under ten times. V and J are TRBV14 and TRBJ2-1, with TRBD1 as a possible D gene (6 bases). V gave up 6 bases and J gave up 8 bases, with 14 bases separating them. The CDR3 covers 13 residues. Germline V CDR1 and CDR2: SGHDN, FVKESK. Here the CDR3 reads CASSRQPGDEQFF. CDR3 DNA: TGTGCCAGCAGTCGTCAACCAGGGGATGAGCAGTTCTTC.

The J gene is TRBJ2-3, the V gene TRBV7-9; no firm D call. The CDR3 totals 13 residues. Germline CDR1 SEHNR, CDR2 FQNEAQ (reference sequence). V shed 5 bases and J shed 0 bases, with 6 bases lying between them. CDR3 residues: CASSPWSTDTQYF. Written as DNA, the CDR3 is TGTGCCAGCAGCCCATGGAGCACAGATACGCAGTATTTT.

This clonotype has a count of ten or more. The V and J genes are TRBV7-9 and TRBJ1-1; 9 nucleotides match TRBD1. With V trimmed by 5 bases and J by 8 bases, 3 bases remained unmatched. CDR1 SEHNR and CDR2 FQNEAQ come from the germline V gene (reference sequence). The CDR3 totals 12 residues. The CDR3 region is CASSPGQGEAFF. The DNA of the CDR3 is TGTGCCAGCAGCCCCGGACAGGGGGAAGCTTTCTTT.

This sequence joins TRBV12-3 or TRBV12-4 and TRBJ2-7; the D is unclear. V was cut by 5 bases and J by 3 bases, with 5 bases left in between. This CDR3 has 11 residues. The CDR3 bases are TGTGCCAGCAGTGCTTACTACGAGCAGTACTTC. It codes for CASSAYYEQYF.

This clonotype was seen a few times. This chain uses TRBV9 with TRBJ2-1; 9 nucleotides align to TRBD2. The CDR3 runs 15 residues. The germline gives CDR1 SGDLS, CDR2 YYNGEE. V lost 6 bases to trimming and J lost 2 bases; unmatched junction nucleotides: 6. This CDR3 is CASMAGGSPYNEQFF. CDR3 nucleotides: TGTGCCAGCATGGCGGGAGGGAGCCCCTACAATGAGCAGTTCTTC.

This clonotype was found many times. This chain connects TRBV11-2 to TRBJ2-7; D unresolved. Germline CDR1 is SGHAT and CDR2 is FQNNGV. Trimming stripped 5 bases from V and 3 bases from J, with 11 bases between. This CDR3 contains 13 residues. The CDR3 DNA is TGTGCCAGCAGCCACAGAGGCAGCTACGAGCAGTACTTC. It specifies CASSHRGSYEQYF.

The V and J genes are TRBV9 and TRBJ2-1; D gene unclear. Germline-derived CDR1 and CDR2 are SGDLS and YYNGEE. The CDR3 totals 13 residues. With 5 bases removed from V and 0 bases from J, the gap between germline ends came to 6 bases. The CDR3 region has the DNA TGTGCCAGCAGGTCATCCTCCTACAATGAGCAGTTCTTC. This translates into CASRSSSYNEQFF.

This clonotype was counted ten times or more. V gene TRBV4-3 combines with J gene TRBJ2-7, with a possible D match to TRBD1 (5 bases). This CDR3 is built from 15 residues. Germline V gives CDR1 LGHNA, CDR2 YSLEER. V dropped 0 bases and J dropped 2 bases, with 11 bases sitting between them. CDR3 in amino acids: CASSQEYSGTYEQYF. CDR3 DNA sequence: TGCGCCAGCAGCCAAGAGTACTCAGGGACCTACGAGCAGTACTTC.